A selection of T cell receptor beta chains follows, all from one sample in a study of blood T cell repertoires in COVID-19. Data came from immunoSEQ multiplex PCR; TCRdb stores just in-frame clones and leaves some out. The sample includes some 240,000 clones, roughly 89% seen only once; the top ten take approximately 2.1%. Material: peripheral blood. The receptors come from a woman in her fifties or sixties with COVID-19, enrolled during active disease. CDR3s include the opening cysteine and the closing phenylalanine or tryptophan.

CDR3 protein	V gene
CASSSSRVGYGYTF	TRBV11-2
CASSPRGQAGNQPQHF	TRBV7-9
CASLRERDQPQHF	TRBV6-5
CASSPISGQDAFF	TRBV18
CASKGLGANTGELFF	TRBV2
CSATVAGELFF	TRBV20-1
CASSVKGGGTNEKLFF	TRBV19
CASVVTRVNTEAFF	TRBV12-5
CASSAGQAFSGNTIYF	TRBV19
CASSLGAGGYEQYF	TRBV5-1
CASSLEHRGAYNEQFF	TRBV11-3
CASSLESGGSLSYEQYF	TRBV7-2
CASSAASGGTDTQYF	TRBV9
CASSSIVGTGGTEAFF	TRBV5-6
CSVAPSSGNTIYF	TRBV29-1
CASTGGTGQFYGYTF	TRBV6-5
CAISDWTKNTEAFF	TRBV10-3
CASSFTTSGGLSSTDTQYF	TRBV6-2/TRBV6-3